Reported below is one T cell receptor beta chain. This clone's antigen is unknown. No base quality information exists; no much larger clone differs at one position. Libraries were prepared through the immunoSEQ multiplex PCR assay. For the multiplex PCR, a mixture combining 60 forward primers for TCR Vbeta segments and 13 reverse primers for TCR Jbeta segments was used. A multiplex PCR assay on genomic DNA amplified the CDR3 region of rearranged TCR beta genes. The amplified TCR beta libraries were sequenced on the Illumina HiSeq System as 87-base-pair reads. As for how the authors treated the data: A later analysis counted about 80 million unique TCR beta chains across the 670 or so repertoires, and around 9.9 million of these chains were shared by at least two donors. Raw reads were error-corrected and collapsed into unique sequences by a nearest-neighbor algorithm in which closely related sequences were merged to remove PCR and sequencing errors. To assign V, D and J gene segments, CDR3 sequences were aligned to IMGT reference sequences. For a sequence to be retained, a match of at least six nucleotides to both a V gene segment and a J gene segment was required. Rearrangements were called productive when the CDR3 lacked stop codons and stayed in frame with V and J; all others were non-productive. Following IMGT convention, CDR3 was defined as the stretch from the second conserved V-encoded cysteine to the conserved J-encoded phenylalanine. In an earlier analysis of more than 550 of the donors, sequences lacking an unambiguous match to a single V gene segment were excluded. In an earlier analysis of 500 to 750 of the donors, V segments were called functional above 56.7% productive rearrangements and were called segregating when the between-donor standard deviation exceeded 5%. A statistical classification framework was built to diagnose cytomegalovirus status from the catalog of TCR beta chain sequences. A later analysis assigned V and J genes by comparing TCR nucleotide sequences with IMGT/GENE-DB human TR gene sequences. A later analysis assigned CDR3 sequences and most-parsimonious VDJ recombination scenarios with the TCRdist pipeline. In a later analysis, each TCR beta chain was defined by its CDR3 amino acid sequence together with its V-gene family, and reads without a unique V-gene family were excluded. A later analysis removed roughly 590 highly shared, low-generation-probability nucleotide sequences to deal with suspected cross-contamination and a sequencing artifact. A later analysis calculated a clonal expansion index for each public chain from normalized within-repertoire ranks of inferred template counts. In a later analysis, generation probabilities were computed using a VDJ recombination model fitted to out-of-frame rearrangements, and the results were checked against IGoR. In a later analysis, hypergeometric tests were used to score TCR-TCR, TCR-HLA and TCR-CMV co-occurrence, with a repertoire-size bias correction applied to TCR pairs. False discovery rates were estimated in a later analysis by permuting HLA or CMV assignments 20 times. In a later analysis, co-occurring TCRs were grouped using DBSCAN, with TCRdist sequence similarity added in when clustering inside HLA-allele-positive subsets. For co-occurrence clustering, repertoires with fewer than 30,000 or more than 120,000 public chains were excluded, along with roughly 5 repertoires with anomalous nucleotide sharing. Here the immuneACCESS table is served through TCRdb, limited to in-frame sequences with V and J called. Missing clones are a known gap in these copies; in checked studies unresolved V genes cover under half, and the rest lacks a known reason. V and J calls plus clone size are reproduced from that table; the DNA served to infer D and trimming. The sample yields some 130,000 clones; more than 75% were counted once. In total, the top ten clones hold more than 4.5% of the sample.

The cohort consisted of 670 or so healthy bone marrow donors. At the time of sampling, every cohort member was nominally healthy, though immune exposures that went unrecorded were likely present. The donor tested CMV seronegative, placing the donor among the approximately 360 seronegative members of the cohort. A peripheral blood sample was collected from each donor, and TCR beta sequencing was performed on peripheral blood mononuclear cells. Genomic DNA extraction from the blood cell samples was performed with the Qiagen DNeasy Blood Extraction Kit. The data were taken from a study of cytomegalovirus exposure and HLA in healthy donors listed by TCRdb under 2017. Regarding the research as a whole: According to an earlier analysis of 587 of the donors, 150 million to 200 million T cells yielded 117 million unique TCR beta sequences and about 280 Gb of sequence data. About 280 gigabases of sequencing data and tens of millions of unique TCR sequences were included in an early release covering around 600 HLA-typed donors. Of the roughly 400 genotyped donors, around 81% fell in the genetic ancestry cluster associated with self-reported Caucasian donors. The study was designed to test whether signatures of past pathogen exposure could be identified by cataloging public T cell receptors. The study profiled the T cell repertoires of 500 to 800 subjects by immunosequencing and related them to cytomegalovirus serostatus. In addition to the first cohort of 650 to 800 subjects, a separate validation cohort of 120 different subjects was used. The study combined high-throughput TCR immunosequencing, statistical association of individual TCRs with disease status, and machine learning to predict cytomegalovirus infection status. A later analysis re-examined previously published TCR beta repertoires from 610 or so donors and added high-resolution HLA genotyping to investigate patterns of TCR occurrence. In the later analysis, no new phenotypic data were used to find candidate immune exposures; instead, reliance was placed on TCR beta sequences and their occurrence across donors. An earlier analysis of 587 of the donors used high-throughput TCR beta sequencing to judge whether each TCR beta V gene segment behaved as functional or pseudogenic. Donor age, sex, ethnicity and CMV serostatus were compiled alongside the repertoire data. A later genetic analysis took genome-wide SNP genotypes for about 65% of the 666 donors and used that subset as a discovery cohort. Every repertoire in the discovery cohort had been generated on one and the same sequencing platform. HLA typing included class I and class II loci at four-digit resolution. The number of typed donors differed by locus: about 629-640 for A, B, C, DRB1 and DQB1; 500 to 550 for DQA1; roughly 600 for DPA1; and about 470 for DPB1. Four to six DR-DQ haplotypes were handled as single units for association and clustering, since linkage in the cohort was strong. Across 300 to 500 genotyped donors of the cohort, an average of roughly 230,000 unique TCR beta nucleotide sequences per donor were sequenced, and 15% to 20% of those sequences were non-productive.

Study-wide conclusions, independent of this receptor: In a later analysis, around 15,000 TCR beta sequences were associated with specific HLA alleles at a false discovery rate of 0.05. A cluster of highly shared sequence variants was judged likely to be a technical artifact of the sequencing pipeline. In both the original and validation cohorts, the classifier was reported to diagnose cytomegalovirus status with high specificity and sensitivity. A further reported finding was that TCR beta sequences accurately predicted the HLA-A and HLA-B alleles for most subjects in the first cohort. A later analysis found that HLA-associated TCR beta chains were more clonally expanded and had lower generation probabilities than equally common non-associated chains. A later analysis found that TCR association rates varied across HLA loci, with DRB1 alleles showing the most associated TCRs and HLA-C alleles the fewest. In a later analysis, several top co-occurrence clusters were reported to appear linked to parvovirus B19, influenza, CMV and Epstein-Barr virus. While some public TCRs were present in many individuals, most TCR sequences turned up only very rarely across donors. A later analysis found that most CMV-associated TCR beta chains appeared HLA-restricted, with HLA associations seemingly driven largely by CMV exposure. Assigning TCR associations to individual alleles was difficult when HLA alleles, especially DR and DQ, strongly co-occurred. According to the authors, the approach could potentially be generalized to other disease states and immunological phenotypes. Three of the identified cytomegalovirus-associated TCR beta chains were confirmed in vitro to be specific for cytomegalovirus antigens. Immune exposure information for the cohort was limited to CMV serostatus. According to a later genetic analysis, donors in an Asian-associated ancestry cluster had fewer N-insertions in productive TCRs than the approximately 630-donor mean. Because counts were too low, fewer than 20 rarely observed V segments, including chromosome 9 orphons, were excluded from the earlier analysis of 587 of the donors. Because HLA typing was unavailable for some donors at each locus, only the typed subset was used in association tests. In a later genetic analysis, a missense DCLRE1C variant was associated with V-gene and J-gene trimming of TCR beta chains, and the association was replicated in an independent cohort. The study gave a list of under 200 TCR beta chains associated with cytomegalovirus. In an earlier analysis of a few hundred of the donors, most TCR beta V segments were observed in productive rearrangements about 90% or about 30% of the time, broadly matching IMGT annotations. In this cohort, only TCR beta chains were sequenced, and detectable features were limited by the absence of alpha or paired-chain data. Linkage disequilibrium might explain the correlated functional status among segregating V segments, but an unknown experimental factor could not be excluded. The presence/absence analyses assumed that sequencing depth was roughly uniform across donors, and that assumption may not be true.

The TCR sequence derives from a woman aged 25 to 45 in good health and CMV-seronegative. The sample comprised PBMCs.

The nucleotide sequence is given as TGTGCCAGCAGCTTAATCAATCCTGAGCAGTTCTTC. It specifies CASSLINPEQFF. The sequence is built from TRBV7-9 and TRBJ2-1; too little of a D gene remains to name it. For CDR1 and CDR2, the germline V gene (reference sequence) lists SEHNR and FQNEAQ. The trim is 2 bases for V and 9 bases for J, with a gap of 8 bases between the germline ends. The CDR3, cysteine through phenylalanine, is 12 amino acids long. The read is trimmed to its CDR3 DNA, 36 bases read in frame from base 1.